A single sample is the source of the 28 T cell receptor beta chains below, sequenced in a study of T cell responses to AZD1222 COVID-19 vaccine. This table comes from immunoSEQ multiplex PCR, and its TCRdb copy is limited to in-frame clones, with some not included. Of some 200,000 clones listed, about nine tenths are singletons. The sample was peripheral blood, taken on day 0 of AZD1222 vaccination. The receptors were sampled from an adult in good health.

CDR3 protein: CASSPGTDTQYF. In nucleotides, the CDR3 is TGTGCCAGCAGTCCGGGCACAGATACGCAGTATTTT. J is TRBJ2-3 and V is TRBV28; no clear D. With 5 bases removed from V and 1 base from J, the gap between germline ends came to 4 bases. Looked up from germline, CDR1 is MDHEN and CDR2 is SYDVKM. The CDR3 sequence is 12 residues long.

The chain is built from TRBV2 and TRBJ2-7; D is ambiguous. This CDR3 region has 13 residues. Germline CDR1 and CDR2: SNHLY and FYNNEI. V lost 1 base, J lost 5 bases, and 9 bases lay in between. This CDR3 reads CASSEERENEQYF. In DNA, the CDR3 is TGTGCCAGCAGTGAAGAAAGGGAAAACGAGCAGTACTTC. Together with reference TRBV2 and TRBJ2-7, the CDR3 gives the full variable domain: EPEVTQTPSHQVTQMGQEVILRCVPISNHLYFYWYRQILGQKVEFLVSFYNNEISEKSEIFDDQFSVERPDGSNFTLKIRSTKLEDSAMYFCASSEERENEQYFGPGTRLTVT.

V is TRBV21-1 and J is TRBJ2-5; the tabulated D call, TRBD2, remains unverified against the DNA. TRBV21-1 is a known pseudogene. The CDR3 is 12 amino acids. The CDR3 here is CASKTEDETQYF. CDR3 DNA: TGTGCCAGTAAGACTGAAGACGAGACCCAGTACTTC.

As DNA, the CDR3 is TGTGCCAGCAGCTTAACGACAGGTATTCCGCCTTACAATGAGCAGTTCTTC. It specifies CASSLTTGIPPYNEQFF. The chain employs TRBV7-3 and TRBJ2-1, with a weak D call TRBD1 (6 bases). V lost 0 bases to trimming and J lost 4 bases, with 16 bases between them. The CDR3 length is 17 residues. Germline CDR1 is SGHTA and CDR2 is FQGTGA.

V gene TRBV12-3 or TRBV12-4 combines with J gene TRBJ1-1, with D perhaps TRBD1 (6 bases). The CDR3 has 12 residues. Trimming pared 1 base from V and 6 bases from J, leaving 6 bases between. The chain's CDR3 is CASSLGGPEAFF. CDR3 coding DNA: TGTGCCAGCAGTTTAGGGGGGCCTGAAGCTTTCTTT.

The V and J genes are TRBV11-2 and TRBJ1-1; D not certain. The length of the CDR3 is 14 residues. Trimming pared 1 base from V and 5 bases from J, leaving 11 bases between. CDR1 and CDR2 from the germline V gene are SGHAT and FQNNGV. The CDR3 is CASSLGPHRTEAFF. DNA for the CDR3: TGTGCCAGCAGCTTAGGTCCCCATCGGACTGAAGCTTTCTTT.

Concerning this clone: The sample has other DNA sequences that encode this CDR3 too. The chain couples TRBV6-5 to TRBJ1-2, with D unclear. The CDR3 extends over 14 amino acids. Germline V gene sequence: CDR1 MNHEY, CDR2 SVGAGI. Trimming left V 0 bases short and J 2 bases short, with 7 bases between. CDR3 sequence reads: CASSYSEGNYGYTF. The CDR3 nucleotides are TGTGCCAGCAGTTACTCAGAGGGAAACTATGGCTACACCTTC.

This sequence joins TRBV7-9 and TRBJ1-2; D possibly corresponds to TRBD1 (5 bases). CDR1 and CDR2 (germline): SEHNR, FQNEAQ (reference sequence). The V and J ends lost 3 bases and 4 bases respectively, with 9 bases between them. This CDR3 comprises 13 residues. The CDR3 protein is CASSFGQSYGYTF. The CDR3 nucleotides are TGTGCCAGCAGCTTCGGACAAAGCTATGGCTACACCTTC.

The chain carries TRBV5-8 and TRBJ1-4; a possible D gene is TRBD1 (6 bases). Trimming took 4 bases from V and 8 from J, leaving 15 bases between them. The CDR3 sequence is 14 residues long. The V gene's germline CDR1 is SGHTS and CDR2 YDEGEE. CDR3 nucleotides: TGTGCCAGCAGCCGGGACAAGGCCTTCGAAAAACTGTTTTTT. It codes for CASSRDKAFEKLFF.

The chain links TRBV6-5 to TRBJ1-5; D possibly corresponds to TRBD1 (6 bases). CDR1 is MNHEY and CDR2 is SVGAGI in the germline V gene. Trimming left V 10 bases short and J 4 bases short, with 17 bases between. This CDR3 is 14 amino acids long. DNA for the CDR3: TGTGCCACAAAAGAGGGGGGGGCGAATCAGCCCCAGCATTTT. It specifies CATKEGGANQPQHF.

The chain couples TRBV21-1 to TRBJ2-3; the DNA was not used to check the table's D call, TRBD2. TRBV21-1 is shown as a pseudogene. The CDR3 is made up of 15 amino acids. The CDR3 DNA is TGTGCCAGCAGCAACCCGGGAGAGGCCACAGATACGCAGTATTTT. Translation gives CASSNPGEATDTQYF.

The chain carries TRBV7-8 and TRBJ2-3; a possible D gene is TRBD2 (6 bases). V shed 1 base and J shed 3 bases, with 17 bases lying between them. The CDR3 has 17 residues. CDR1 and CDR2 from the germline V gene are SGHVS and FQNEAQ. The CDR3 here is CASSLVSGVGITDTQYF. Here the CDR3 DNA reads TGTGCCAGCAGCTTAGTTTCGGGAGTGGGTATTACAGATACGCAGTATTTT.

The chain joins TRBV29-1 to TRBJ2-2; D unresolved. The CDR3 runs to 14 residues. Germline V gene lookup returns CDR1 SQVTM and CDR2 ANQGSEA. V was clipped by 4 bases and J by 4 bases, with 13 bases between them. CDR3 region: CSVVKGTGTGELFF. CDR3 DNA sequence: TGCAGCGTTGTAAAGGGAACGGGCACCGGGGAGCTGTTTTTT.

This chain links TRBV3-1 (or the pseudogene TRBV3-2) with TRBJ1-6; weak D call: TRBD1 (5 bases). CDR3 length: 15 residues. CDR1 and CDR2 (germline): LGHDT, YNNKEL (reference sequence). Trimming stripped 4 bases from V and 7 bases from J, with 14 bases between. CDR3 coding DNA: TGTGCCAGCAGCCGGAGCGGGGGTATCAATTCACCCCTCCACTTT. It encodes CASSRSGGINSPLHF.

This clone appeared a single time. V gene TRBV11-3 combines with J gene TRBJ2-5; TRBD1 aligns across 11 bases. The CDR3 spans 18 residues. V gave up 5 bases and J gave up 2 bases; unmatched junction bases: 13. Germline V gene data show CDR1 as SGHNT and CDR2 as YENEEA. In DNA, the CDR3 is TGTGCCAGCAGCCCCAGATACGGGACAGGGGGAACTCAAGAGACCCAGTACTTC. This encodes CASSPRYGTGGTQETQYF.

CDR3 residues: CASSNPRTGSNEKLFF. In DNA, the CDR3 is TGTGCCAGTAGTAATCCCCGGACAGGGAGTAATGAAAAACTGTTTTTT. The chain recombines TRBV19 with TRBJ1-4, with 8 bases that match TRBD1. CDR1 is LNHDA and CDR2 is SQIVND in the germline V gene (reference sequence). V dropped 4 bases and J dropped 4; count of bases not matched to a gene: 8. This CDR3 has 16 amino acids.

V and J are TRBV10-3 and TRBJ2-7; D possibly uses TRBD1 or TRBD2 (6 bases each). The CDR3 extends over 14 amino acids. Germline V CDR1 and CDR2: ENHRY, SYGVKD. Deletions cut 4 bases from V and 3 bases from J, with 13 bases between. CDR3 DNA sequence: TGTGCCATCAGTGGGGGGCTCGGGGGCTACGAGCAGTACTTC. It specifies CAISGGLGGYEQYF.

This chain connects TRBV2 to TRBJ2-1, with D possibly being TRBD1 (5 bases). The CDR3 runs to 15 residues. Trimming stripped 6 bases from V and 6 bases from J, with 18 bases between. Germline V gene data show CDR1 as SNHLY and CDR2 as FYNNEI. The CDR3: CASRPTGGITNEQFF. The CDR3 nucleotides read TGTGCCAGCAGACCTACAGGTGGGATTACCAATGAGCAGTTCTTC.

In its sample, this clone was seen once. The rearrangement links TRBV3-1 (or the pseudogene TRBV3-2) to TRBJ1-2; D gene ambiguous. V gave up 3 bases and J gave up 5 bases, with 10 bases separating them. This CDR3 region has 13 residues. From germline, CDR1 is LGHDT and CDR2 YNNKEL (reference sequence). The CDR3 nucleotides are TGTGCCAGCAGCCAGGGTATTCGGTATGGCTACACCTTC. Amino acids: CASSQGIRYGYTF.

V usage is TRBV18 and J usage is TRBJ1-2; D unclear. The V and J ends lost 8 bases and 8 bases respectively, with 24 bases between them. Germline CDR1 and CDR2: KGHSH and LQKENI. The CDR3 covers 15 residues. The CDR3 protein is CASATPEAPSWGYTF. The DNA for the CDR3 is TGTGCCAGCGCGACCCCAGAGGCCCCATCATGGGGCTACACCTTC.

The J gene is TRBJ2-1, the V gene TRBV6-6, with 7 positions matching TRBD2. Germline V CDR1 and CDR2: MNHNY, SVGAGI (reference sequence). The CDR3 is made up of 16 amino acids. The trim removed 0 bases at V and 8 bases at J, leaving 10 bases unmatched. This chain's CDR3 is CASSYSTAGIVHEQFF. The CDR3 region has the DNA TGTGCCAGCAGTTACTCGACAGCGGGGATCGTTCATGAGCAGTTCTTC.

The chain is built from TRBV27 and TRBJ2-7; 7 bases line up with TRBD2. CDR1 is MNHEY and CDR2 is SMNVEV in the germline V gene (reference sequence). V lost 6 bases, J lost 1 base, and 9 bases stayed unmatched. This CDR3 has 15 residues. In nucleotides, the CDR3 is TGTGCCAGCAGGGAGAGGGCGGGAGCTTCCTACGAGCAGTACTTC. It is translated as CASRERAGASYEQYF.

The genes are TRBV11-2 and TRBJ2-3, with a tentative D call TRBD2 (6 bases). Trimming stripped 5 bases from V and 2 bases from J, with 17 bases between. Germline V gene sequence: CDR1 SGHAT, CDR2 FQNNGV. The CDR3 covers 16 residues. The CDR3 DNA is TGTGCCAGCAGCCCTGGTCTAGCGTTGAACACAGATACGCAGTATTTT. The encoded protein is CASSPGLALNTDTQYF.

The count of this clone is one. The V and J genes are TRBV3-1 (or the pseudogene TRBV3-2) and TRBJ1-2, with D possibly matching TRBD1 (5 bases). CDR1 and CDR2 (germline): LGHDT, YNNKEL (reference sequence). The CDR3 runs 14 residues. V was trimmed by 4 bases and J by 8 bases, leaving 17 bases between them. CDR3 region: CASSPGSVAWGYTF. The CDR3 DNA reads TGTGCCAGCAGCCCAGGGAGTGTGGCCTGGGGCTACACCTTC.

This clone was picked up one time. The chain uses TRBV5-6 and TRBJ2-7; 7 bases are shared with TRBD2. CDR1 and CDR2 from the germline V gene are SGHDT and YYEEEE. The CDR3 runs to 14 residues. The J segment lost 1 base and the V segment lost 0 bases, leaving 1 base of the junction unmatched. The CDR3 loop reads CASSLDGRSYEQYF. CDR3 coding DNA: TGTGCCAGCAGCTTGGACGGGAGGTCCTACGAGCAGTACTTC.

CDR3 loop: CASSLADHISGNTIYF. DNA for the CDR3: TGCGCCAGCAGCTTGGCAGACCACATCTCTGGAAACACCATATATTTT. The V gene is TRBV5-1, the J gene TRBJ1-3; D gene uncertain. The CDR3 is 16 amino acids. Between the trimmed V and J ends, which lost 0 bases and 0 bases, there was a span of 10 bases. Germline values: CDR1 SGHRS, CDR2 YFSETQ.

For the CDR3, the DNA is TGTGCCATCAGTGAGTCGGGGGGGACTAGCGGCTACGAGCAGTACTTC. This sequence encodes CAISESGGTSGYEQYF. This sequence joins TRBV10-3 and TRBJ2-7; 11 bases map to TRBD2. With V trimmed by 0 bases and J by 3 bases, 4 bases remained unmatched. Germline CDR1 ENHRY, CDR2 SYGVKD. This CDR3 contains 16 residues.

This chain joins TRBV18 and TRBJ2-1; D tentatively reads TRBD1 or TRBD2 (6 bases each). This CDR3 has 14 residues. V lost 3 bases and J lost 4, with 10 bases in between. Germline V gene lookup returns CDR1 KGHSH and CDR2 LQKENI. The CDR3 region has the DNA TGTGCCAGCTCACCGCTAGGGGGGTACAATGAGCAGTTCTTC. It codes for CASSPLGGYNEQFF.